This T cell receptor beta chain was documented in a study of blood T cell repertoires in COVID-19. Study in general: From T cells, B-cell-depleted T cells, or PBMCs came the material, which was cDNA or gDNA.

In the source study's methods: Estimation of nucleated cell counts was performed using reference gene primer amplification. The protocol was immunoSEQ multiplex PCR, while the TCRdb copy is restricted to in-frame clones and leaves out a portion. V, J and clone size derive from that table, while D and trimming were established from the DNA sequence. The sample includes 50,000 to 65,000 clones, less than 90% of them seen just once. This TCR came from a man aged 55 to 70 with COVID-19, enrolled during active disease. The sample taken for sequencing was peripheral blood.

In DNA, the CDR3 is TGTGCCAGCAGCCAAGGAATGGCTAGCGTGTCCGAGCAGTACTTC. It translates to CASSQGMASVSEQYF. J is TRBJ2-7 and V is TRBV3-1 (or the pseudogene TRBV3-2), with D possibly matching TRBD2 (6 bases). The CDR3 totals 15 residues. Deletions cut 1 base from V and 6 bases from J, with 16 bases between. Germline V CDR1 and CDR2: LGHDT, YNNKEL (reference sequence).